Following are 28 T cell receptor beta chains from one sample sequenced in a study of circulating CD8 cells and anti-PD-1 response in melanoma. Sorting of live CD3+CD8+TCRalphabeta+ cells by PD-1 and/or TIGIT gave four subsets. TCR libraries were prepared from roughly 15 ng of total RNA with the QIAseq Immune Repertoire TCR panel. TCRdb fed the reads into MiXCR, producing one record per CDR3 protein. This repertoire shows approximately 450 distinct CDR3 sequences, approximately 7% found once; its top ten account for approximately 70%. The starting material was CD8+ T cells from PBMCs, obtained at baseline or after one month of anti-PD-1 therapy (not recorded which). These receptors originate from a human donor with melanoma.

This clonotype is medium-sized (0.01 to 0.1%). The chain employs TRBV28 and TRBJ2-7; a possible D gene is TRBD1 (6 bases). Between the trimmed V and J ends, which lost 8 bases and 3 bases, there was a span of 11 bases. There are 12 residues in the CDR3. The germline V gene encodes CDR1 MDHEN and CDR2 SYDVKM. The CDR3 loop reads CASVETGYEQYF. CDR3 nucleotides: TGTGCCAGCGTGGAGACAGGCTACGAGCAGTACTTC.

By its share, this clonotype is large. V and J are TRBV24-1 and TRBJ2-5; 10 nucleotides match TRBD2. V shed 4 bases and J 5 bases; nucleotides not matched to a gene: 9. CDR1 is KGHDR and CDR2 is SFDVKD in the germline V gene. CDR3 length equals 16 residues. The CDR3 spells CATSEIPTSGMETQYF. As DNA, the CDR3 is TGTGCCACCAGTGAAATCCCCACTAGCGGGATGGAGACCCAGTACTTC.

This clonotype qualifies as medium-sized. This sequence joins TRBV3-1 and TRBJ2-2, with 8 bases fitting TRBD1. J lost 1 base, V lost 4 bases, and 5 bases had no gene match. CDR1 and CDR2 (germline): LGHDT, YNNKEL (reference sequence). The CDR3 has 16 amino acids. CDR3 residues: CASSLRQGLNTGELFF. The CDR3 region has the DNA TGTGCCAGCAGCCTTCGACAGGGGTTGAACACCGGGGAGCTGTTTTTT. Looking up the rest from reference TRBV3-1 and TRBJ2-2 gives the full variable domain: DTAVSQTPKYLVTQMGNDKSIKCEQNLGHDTMYWYKQDSKKFLKIMFSYNNKELIINETVPNRFSPKSPDKAHLNLHINSLELGDSAVYFCASSLRQGLNTGELFFGEGSRLTVL.

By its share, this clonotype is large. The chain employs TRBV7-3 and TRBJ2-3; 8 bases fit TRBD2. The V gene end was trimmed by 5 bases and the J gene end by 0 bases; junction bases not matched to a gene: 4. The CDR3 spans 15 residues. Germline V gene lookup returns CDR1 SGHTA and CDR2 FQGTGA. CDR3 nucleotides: TGTGCCAGCAGCCGACTAGCGTTGAGCACAGATACGCAGTATTTT. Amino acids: CASSRLALSTDTQYF.

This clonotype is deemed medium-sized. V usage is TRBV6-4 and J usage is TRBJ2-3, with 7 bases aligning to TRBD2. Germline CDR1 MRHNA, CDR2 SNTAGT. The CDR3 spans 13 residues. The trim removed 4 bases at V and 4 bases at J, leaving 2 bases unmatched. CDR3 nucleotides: TGTGCCAGCAGTGTCGGGGGGTCAGATACGCAGTATTTT. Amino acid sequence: CASSVGGSDTQYF.

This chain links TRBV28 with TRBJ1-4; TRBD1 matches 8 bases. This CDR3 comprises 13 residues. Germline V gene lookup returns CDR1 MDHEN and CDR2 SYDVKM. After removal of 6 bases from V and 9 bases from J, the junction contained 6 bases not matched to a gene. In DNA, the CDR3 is TGTGCCAGCAGCCGGACAGGGAGGCAAAAACTGTTTTTT. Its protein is CASSRTGRQKLFF. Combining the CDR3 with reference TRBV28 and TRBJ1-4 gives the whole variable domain DVKVTQSSRYLVKRTGEKVFLECVQDMDHENMFWYRQDPGLGLRLIYFSYDVKMKEKGDIPEGYSVSREKKERFSLILESASTNQTSMYLCASSRTGRQKLFFGSGTQLSVL.

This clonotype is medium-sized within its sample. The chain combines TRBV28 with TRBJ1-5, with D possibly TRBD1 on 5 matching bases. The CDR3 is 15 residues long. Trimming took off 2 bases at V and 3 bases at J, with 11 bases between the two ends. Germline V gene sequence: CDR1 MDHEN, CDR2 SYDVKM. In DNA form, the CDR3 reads TGTGCCAGCAGTTTAGTGACAGCGACCAATCAGCCCCAGCATTTT. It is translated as CASSLVTATNQPQHF. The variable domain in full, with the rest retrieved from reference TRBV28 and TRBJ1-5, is DVKVTQSSRYLVKRTGEKVFLECVQDMDHENMFWYRQDPGLGLRLIYFSYDVKMKEKGDIPEGYSVSREKKERFSLILESASTNQTSMYLCASSLVTATNQPQHFGDGTRLSIL.

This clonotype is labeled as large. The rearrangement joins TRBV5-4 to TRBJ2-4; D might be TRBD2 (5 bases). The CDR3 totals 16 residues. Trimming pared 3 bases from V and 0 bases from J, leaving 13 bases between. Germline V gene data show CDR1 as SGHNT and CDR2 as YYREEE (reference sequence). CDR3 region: CASSSRDYLAKNIQYF. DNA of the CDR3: TGTGCCAGCAGCTCCCGGGATTACCTAGCCAAAAACATTCAGTACTTC.

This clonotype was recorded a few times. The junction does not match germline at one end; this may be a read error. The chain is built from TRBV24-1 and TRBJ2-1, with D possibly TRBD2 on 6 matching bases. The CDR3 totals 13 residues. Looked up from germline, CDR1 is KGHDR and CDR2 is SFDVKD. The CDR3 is CATSDLSGEEQLF. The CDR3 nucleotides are TGTGCCACCAGTGATTTGTCGGGGGAGGAGCAGCTCTTC.

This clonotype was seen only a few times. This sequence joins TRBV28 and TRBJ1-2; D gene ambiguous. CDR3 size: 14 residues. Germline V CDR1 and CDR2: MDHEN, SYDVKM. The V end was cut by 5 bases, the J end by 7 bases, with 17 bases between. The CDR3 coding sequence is TGTGCCAGCAGTGAGGACGTCCTCACGGGTGGCTACACCTTC. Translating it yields CASSEDVLTGGYTF.

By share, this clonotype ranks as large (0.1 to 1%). The chain's CDR3 is CASSLPSGQGYSGANVLTF. In DNA, the CDR3 is TGTGCCAGCAGTTTACCTTCCGGACAGGGGTATTCTGGGGCCAACGTCCTGACTTTC. This chain joins TRBV28 and TRBJ2-6; 9 nucleotides align to TRBD1. The CDR3 is made up of 19 amino acids. Germline V gene lookup returns CDR1 MDHEN and CDR2 SYDVKM. Unmatched junction bases numbered 9, after V lost 2 bases and J lost 1 base.

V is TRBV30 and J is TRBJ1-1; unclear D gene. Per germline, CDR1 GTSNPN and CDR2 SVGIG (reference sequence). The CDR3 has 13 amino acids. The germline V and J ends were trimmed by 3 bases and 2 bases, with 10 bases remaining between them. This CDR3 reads CAWSDGGNTEAFF. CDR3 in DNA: TGTGCCTGGAGCGATGGCGGAAACACTGAAGCTTTCTTT.

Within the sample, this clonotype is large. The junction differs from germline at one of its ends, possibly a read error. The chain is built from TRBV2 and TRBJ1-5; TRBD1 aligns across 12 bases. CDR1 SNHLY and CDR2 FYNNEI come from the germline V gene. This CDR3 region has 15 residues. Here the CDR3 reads CVSREGTGGFQPQHF. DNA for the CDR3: TGTGTCAGCAGGGAAGGGACAGGGGGCTTTCAGCCCCAGCATTTT.

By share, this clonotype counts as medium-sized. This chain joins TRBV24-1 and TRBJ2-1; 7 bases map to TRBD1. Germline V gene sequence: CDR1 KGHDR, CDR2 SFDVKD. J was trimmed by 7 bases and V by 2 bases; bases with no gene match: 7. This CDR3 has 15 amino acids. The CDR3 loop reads CATSDYRGWGNEQFF. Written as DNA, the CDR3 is TGTGCCACCAGTGATTACAGGGGCTGGGGGAATGAGCAGTTCTTC.

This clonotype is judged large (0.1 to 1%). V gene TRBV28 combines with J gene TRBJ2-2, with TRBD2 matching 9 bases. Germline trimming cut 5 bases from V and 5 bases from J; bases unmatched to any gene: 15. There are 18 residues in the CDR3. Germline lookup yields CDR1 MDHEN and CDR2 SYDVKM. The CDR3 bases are TGTGCCAGCAGTCCCTGGGTAGCGGGAGCGGAAGGTACCGGGGAGCTGTTTTTT. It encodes CASSPWVAGAEGTGELFF.

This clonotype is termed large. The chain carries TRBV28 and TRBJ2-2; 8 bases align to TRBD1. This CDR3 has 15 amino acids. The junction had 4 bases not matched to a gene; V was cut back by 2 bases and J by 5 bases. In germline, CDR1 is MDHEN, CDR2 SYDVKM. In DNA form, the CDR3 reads TGTGCCAGCAGTTTAAGTACAGGGGGAACCGGGGAGCTGTTTTTT. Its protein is CASSLSTGGTGELFF.

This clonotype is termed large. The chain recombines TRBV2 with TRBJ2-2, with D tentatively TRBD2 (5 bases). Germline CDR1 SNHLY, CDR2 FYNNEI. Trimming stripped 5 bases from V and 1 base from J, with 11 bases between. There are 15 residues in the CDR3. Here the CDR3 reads CASSWTGLNTGELFF. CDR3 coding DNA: TGTGCCAGCAGTTGGACGGGGTTGAACACCGGGGAGCTGTTTTTT.

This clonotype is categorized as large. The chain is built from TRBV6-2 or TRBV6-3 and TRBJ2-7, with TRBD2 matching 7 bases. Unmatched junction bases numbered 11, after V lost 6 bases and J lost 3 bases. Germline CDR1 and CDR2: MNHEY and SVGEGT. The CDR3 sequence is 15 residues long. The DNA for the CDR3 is TGTGCCAGCAGGACGTCGGCGGGGGTGTACTACGAGCAGTACTTC. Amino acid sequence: CASRTSAGVYYEQYF.

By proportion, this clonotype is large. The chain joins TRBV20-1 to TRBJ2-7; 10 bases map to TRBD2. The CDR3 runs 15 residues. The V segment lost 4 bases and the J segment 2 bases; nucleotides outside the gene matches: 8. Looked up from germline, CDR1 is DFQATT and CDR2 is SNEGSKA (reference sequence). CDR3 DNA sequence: TGCAGTGCTACGCCCGGGACTAGCGATACCTACGAGCAGTACTTC. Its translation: CSATPGTSDTYEQYF.

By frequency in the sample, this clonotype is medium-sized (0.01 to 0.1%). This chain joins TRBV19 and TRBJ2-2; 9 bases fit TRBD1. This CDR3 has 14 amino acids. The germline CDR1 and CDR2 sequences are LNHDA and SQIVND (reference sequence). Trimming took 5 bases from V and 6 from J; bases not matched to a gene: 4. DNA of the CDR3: TGTGCCAGTAGTCCGGACAGGGGCGCCGGGGAGCTGTTTTTT. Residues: CASSPDRGAGELFF.

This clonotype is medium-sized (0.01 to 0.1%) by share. The CDR3 DNA is TGTGCCAGCAGCTCTAGCGCCGCGTCCTACGAGCAGTACTTC. This sequence encodes CASSSSAASYEQYF. The chain employs TRBV2 and TRBJ2-7, with a tentative D call TRBD2 (6 bases). CDR3 length: 14 amino acids. With 6 bases removed from V and 1 base from J, the gap between germline ends came to 13 bases. CDR1 and CDR2 (germline): SNHLY, FYNNEI. The complete variable domain, with remaining parts taken from reference TRBV2 and TRBJ2-7, reads EPEVTQTPSHQVTQMGQEVILRCVPISNHLYFYWYRQILGQKVEFLVSFYNNEISEKSEIFDDQFSVERPDGSNFTLKIRSTKLEDSAMYFCASSSSAASYEQYFGPGTRLTVT.

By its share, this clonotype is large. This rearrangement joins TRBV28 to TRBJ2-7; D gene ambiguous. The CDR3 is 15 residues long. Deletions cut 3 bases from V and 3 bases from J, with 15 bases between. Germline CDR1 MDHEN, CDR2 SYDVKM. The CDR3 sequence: CASSFLAQSLYEQYF. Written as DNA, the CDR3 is TGTGCCAGCAGTTTCCTGGCCCAATCACTCTACGAGCAGTACTTC.

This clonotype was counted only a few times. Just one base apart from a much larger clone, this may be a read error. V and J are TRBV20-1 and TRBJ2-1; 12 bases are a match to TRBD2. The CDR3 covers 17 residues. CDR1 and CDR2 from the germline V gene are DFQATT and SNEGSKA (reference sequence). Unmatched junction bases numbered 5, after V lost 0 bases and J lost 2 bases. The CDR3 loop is CSARDRTSGRPYNEQFF. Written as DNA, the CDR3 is TGCAGTGCTAGAGATCGAACTAGCGGGAGGCCCTACAATGAGCAGTTCTTC.

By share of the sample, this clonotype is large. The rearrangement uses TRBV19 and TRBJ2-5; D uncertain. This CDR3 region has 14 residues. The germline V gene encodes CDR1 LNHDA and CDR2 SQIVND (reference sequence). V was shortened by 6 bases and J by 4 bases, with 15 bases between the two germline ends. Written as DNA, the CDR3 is TGTGCCAGTAGCCCGGTGGGGTTCGGAGAGACCCAGTACTTC. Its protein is CASSPVGFGETQYF.

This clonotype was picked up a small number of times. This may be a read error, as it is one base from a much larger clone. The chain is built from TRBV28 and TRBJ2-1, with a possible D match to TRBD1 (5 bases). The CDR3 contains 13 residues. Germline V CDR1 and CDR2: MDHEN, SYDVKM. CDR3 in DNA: TGTGCCAGCAGCTTCGACAGTGACATGAGGCAGCTCTTC. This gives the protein CASSFDSDMRQLF.

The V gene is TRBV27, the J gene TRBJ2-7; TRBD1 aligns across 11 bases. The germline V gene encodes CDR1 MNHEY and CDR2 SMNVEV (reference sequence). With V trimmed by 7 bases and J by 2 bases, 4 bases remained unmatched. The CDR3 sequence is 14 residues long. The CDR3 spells CASKPGQGAYEQYF. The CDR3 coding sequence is TGTGCCAGCAAACCGGGACAGGGGGCCTACGAGCAGTACTTC.

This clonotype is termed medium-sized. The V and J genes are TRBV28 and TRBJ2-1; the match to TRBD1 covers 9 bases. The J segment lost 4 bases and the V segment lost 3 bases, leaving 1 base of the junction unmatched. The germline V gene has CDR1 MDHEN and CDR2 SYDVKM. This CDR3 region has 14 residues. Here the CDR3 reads CASSLGTGYNEQFF. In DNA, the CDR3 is TGTGCCAGCAGTTTGGGGACAGGGTACAATGAGCAGTTCTTC.

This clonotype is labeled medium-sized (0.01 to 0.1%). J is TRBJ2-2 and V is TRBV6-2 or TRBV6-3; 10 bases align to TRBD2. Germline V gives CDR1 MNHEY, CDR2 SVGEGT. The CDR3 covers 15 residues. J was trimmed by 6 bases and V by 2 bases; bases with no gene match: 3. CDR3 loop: CASSYLAGESGELFF. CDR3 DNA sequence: TGTGCCAGCAGTTACCTAGCGGGAGAGTCCGGGGAGCTGTTTTTT.